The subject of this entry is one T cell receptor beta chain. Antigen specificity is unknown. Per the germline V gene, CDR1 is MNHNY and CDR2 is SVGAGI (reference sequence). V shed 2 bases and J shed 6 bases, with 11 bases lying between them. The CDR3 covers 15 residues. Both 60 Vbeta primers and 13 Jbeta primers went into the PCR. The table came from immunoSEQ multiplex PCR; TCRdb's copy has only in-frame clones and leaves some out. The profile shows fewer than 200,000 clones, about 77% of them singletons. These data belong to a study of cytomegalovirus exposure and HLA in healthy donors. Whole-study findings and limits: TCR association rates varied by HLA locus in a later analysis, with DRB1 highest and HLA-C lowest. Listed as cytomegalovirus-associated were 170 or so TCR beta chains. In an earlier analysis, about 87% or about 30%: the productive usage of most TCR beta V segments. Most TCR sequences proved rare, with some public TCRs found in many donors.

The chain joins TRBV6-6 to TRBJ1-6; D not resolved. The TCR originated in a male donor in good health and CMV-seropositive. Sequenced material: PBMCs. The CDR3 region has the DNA TGTGCCAGCAGTTACAGGGAGACCTTTAATTCACCCCTCCACTTT. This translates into CASSYRETFNSPLHF.